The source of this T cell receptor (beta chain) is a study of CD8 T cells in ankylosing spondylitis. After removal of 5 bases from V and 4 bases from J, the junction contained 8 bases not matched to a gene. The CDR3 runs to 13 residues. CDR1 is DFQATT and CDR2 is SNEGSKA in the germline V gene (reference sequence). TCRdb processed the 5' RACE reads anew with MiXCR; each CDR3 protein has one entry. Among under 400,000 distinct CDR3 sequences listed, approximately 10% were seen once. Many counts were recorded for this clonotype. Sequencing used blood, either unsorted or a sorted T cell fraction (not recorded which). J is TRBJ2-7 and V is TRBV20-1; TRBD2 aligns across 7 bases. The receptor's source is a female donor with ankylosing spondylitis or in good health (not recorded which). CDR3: CSAPPAGEYEQYF. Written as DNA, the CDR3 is TGCAGTGCTCCCCCGGCGGGGGAGTACGAGCAGTACTTC.